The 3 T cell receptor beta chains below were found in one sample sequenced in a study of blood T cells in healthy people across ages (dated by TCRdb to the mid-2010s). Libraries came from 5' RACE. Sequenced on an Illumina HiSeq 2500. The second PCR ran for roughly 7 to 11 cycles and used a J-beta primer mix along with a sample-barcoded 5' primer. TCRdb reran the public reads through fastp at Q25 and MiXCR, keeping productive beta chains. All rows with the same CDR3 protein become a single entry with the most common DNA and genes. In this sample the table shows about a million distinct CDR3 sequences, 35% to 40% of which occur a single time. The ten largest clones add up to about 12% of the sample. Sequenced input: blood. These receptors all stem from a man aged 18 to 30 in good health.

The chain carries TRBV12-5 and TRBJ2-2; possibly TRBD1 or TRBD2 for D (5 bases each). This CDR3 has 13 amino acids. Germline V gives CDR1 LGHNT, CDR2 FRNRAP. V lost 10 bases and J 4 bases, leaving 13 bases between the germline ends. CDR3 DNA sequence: TGTGCTATTCGCCTGGGGACCACCGGGGAGCTGTTTTTT. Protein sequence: CAIRLGTTGELFF.

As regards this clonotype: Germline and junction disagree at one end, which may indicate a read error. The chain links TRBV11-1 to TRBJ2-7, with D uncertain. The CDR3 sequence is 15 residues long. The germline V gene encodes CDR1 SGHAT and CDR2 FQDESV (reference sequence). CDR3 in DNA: TGTGCCAGTAGCTTAGATGTGTCCAGCACCTACGAGCAGTACTTC. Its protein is CASSLDVSSTYEQYF.

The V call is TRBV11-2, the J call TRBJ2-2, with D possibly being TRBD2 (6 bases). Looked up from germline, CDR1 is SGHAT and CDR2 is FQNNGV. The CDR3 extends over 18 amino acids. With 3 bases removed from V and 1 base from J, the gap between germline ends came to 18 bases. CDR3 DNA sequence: TGTGCCAGCAGCTTTTCCCCCCCGACTAGATTGAACACCGGGGAGCTGTTTTTT. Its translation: CASSFSPPTRLNTGELFF.